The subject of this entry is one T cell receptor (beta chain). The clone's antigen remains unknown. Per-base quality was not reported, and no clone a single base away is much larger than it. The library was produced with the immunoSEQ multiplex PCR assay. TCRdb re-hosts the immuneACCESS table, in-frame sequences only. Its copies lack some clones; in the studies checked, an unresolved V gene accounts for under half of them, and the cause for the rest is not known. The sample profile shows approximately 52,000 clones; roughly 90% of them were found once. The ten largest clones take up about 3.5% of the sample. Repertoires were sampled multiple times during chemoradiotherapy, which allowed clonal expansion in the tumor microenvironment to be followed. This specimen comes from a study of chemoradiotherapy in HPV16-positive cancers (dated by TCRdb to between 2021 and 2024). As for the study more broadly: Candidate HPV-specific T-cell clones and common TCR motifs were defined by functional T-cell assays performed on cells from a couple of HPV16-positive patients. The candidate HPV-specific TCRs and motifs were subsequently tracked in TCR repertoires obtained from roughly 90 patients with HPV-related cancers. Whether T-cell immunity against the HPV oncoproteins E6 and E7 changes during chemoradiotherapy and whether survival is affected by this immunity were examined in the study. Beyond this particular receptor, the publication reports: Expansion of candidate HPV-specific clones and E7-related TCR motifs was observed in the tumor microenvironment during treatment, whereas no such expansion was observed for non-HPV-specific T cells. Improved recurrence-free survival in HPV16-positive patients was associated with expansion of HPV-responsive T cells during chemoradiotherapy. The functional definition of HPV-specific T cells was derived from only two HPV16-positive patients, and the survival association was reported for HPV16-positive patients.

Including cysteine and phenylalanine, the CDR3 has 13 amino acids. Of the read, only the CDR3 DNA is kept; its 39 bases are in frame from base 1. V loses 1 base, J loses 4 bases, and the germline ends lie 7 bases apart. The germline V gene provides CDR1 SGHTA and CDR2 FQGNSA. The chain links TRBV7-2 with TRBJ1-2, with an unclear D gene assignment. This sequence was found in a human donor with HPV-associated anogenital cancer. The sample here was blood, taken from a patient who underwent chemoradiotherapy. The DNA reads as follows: TGTGCCAGCAGCTTAGGAGGAAGCTATGGCTACACCTTC. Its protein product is CASSLGGSYGYTF.